Here is one TCR beta chain with its context. Its antigen is unknown. Base-call qualities are not available, and no considerably larger clone is one nucleotide away. This entry comes from a study of T cell responses to AZD1222 COVID-19 vaccine listed by TCRdb under 2021. With respect to the entire study: TCR sequencing covered 230 to 250 trial participants: around 210 given two doses of AZD1222 and 26 given two doses of MenACWY control vaccine. Enrollment into the trials was organized by age into subgroups of 18-55, 56-69 and 70-plus years, and those subgroups contained approximately 150, 30 and 60 TCR-sequenced participants, respectively. General study outcomes and caveats: CD4 TCRs associated with the vaccine covered the entire spike protein, and the dominant responses were in regions 160-218 and 743-854. Conclusions about previously exposed vaccinees are limited, since just five to seven AZD1222 recipients were seropositive for SARS-CoV-2 at baseline. Epitopes outside the regions mutated in the B.1.351 and B.1.1.7 variants were reportedly recognized by nearly half of the unique spike-specific TCRs. Most participants were white British and females outnumbered males, and the authors suggested that clonal diversity may have been underestimated. Because no day 14 peak-response samples were available, the repertoires could be characterized only after the peak T cell response. The 56-69-year group was small, and its depth increase did not reach significance, likely because of low power. After two AZD1222 doses, both the breadth and the depth of spike-specific TCRs were significantly higher than at day 0 and than in MenACWY recipients.

V and J are truncated by 2 bases and 0 bases respectively, leaving an intervening sequence of 8 bases. The germline V gene (reference sequence) sets CDR1 to MNHEY and CDR2 to SMNVEV. Counted from cysteine to phenylalanine, this CDR3 has 15 amino acids. Only the CDR3 part of the read is kept: 45 bases, read in frame from the first base. The CDR3 regions of human TCRbeta chains were analyzed by immunosequencing. On the study's bioinformatics: TCRs in the repertoires were matched against a reference library of SARS-CoV-2-specific TCRs that had been generated with the MIRA antigen-specificity platform. Breadth meant the fraction of unique TCRs that were SARS-CoV-2-associated, whereas depth meant the fraction of total T cells that were SARS-CoV-2-associated. Each spike-specific TCR was assigned to its reactive spike region and to a CD4 or CD8 class using the MIRA data. Log10-transformed breadth and depth values were compared by one-way ANOVA with Sidak's multiple comparisons tests. The table was pulled from immuneACCESS by TCRdb, which kept in-frame rearrangements only. Such tables lose some clones; where checked, under half of the loss comes from unresolved V genes, and the rest has no known cause. That table furnishes V, J and clone size, whereas the DNA furnished D and trimming. The sample profile shows over 130,000 clones; around nine tenths of them were found once. The ten most abundant clones make up about 3.3% of the sample.

Read against the paper, the sample's time point label means: about 28 days (+/-7) after the second vaccine dose. AZD1222 recipients with second doses at about 4 weeks or about 12 weeks were pooled, because spike-specific TCR depth and breadth did not differ between schedules. Samples from vaccinated people were obtained from the UK trials COV001 and COV002, which included a single-blind randomized controlled phase 2/3 trial of AZD1222 (ChAdOx1 nCoV-19) in healthy adults. For TCRbeta chain sequencing, PBMC samples from trial participants were taken at day 0 and at day 28 after the second dose. Sequences were derived from peripheral blood, sampled 28 days after the second AZD1222 dose. The rearrangement joined TRBV27 to TRBJ2-4; there is no confident call for the D gene. The TCR originated in an adult who received the AZD1222 COVID-19 vaccine. The CDR3 loop reads CASSLMEQAKNIQYF. The DNA sequence is as follows: TGTGCCAGCAGTTTAATGGAGCAAGCCAAAAACATTCAGTACTTC.